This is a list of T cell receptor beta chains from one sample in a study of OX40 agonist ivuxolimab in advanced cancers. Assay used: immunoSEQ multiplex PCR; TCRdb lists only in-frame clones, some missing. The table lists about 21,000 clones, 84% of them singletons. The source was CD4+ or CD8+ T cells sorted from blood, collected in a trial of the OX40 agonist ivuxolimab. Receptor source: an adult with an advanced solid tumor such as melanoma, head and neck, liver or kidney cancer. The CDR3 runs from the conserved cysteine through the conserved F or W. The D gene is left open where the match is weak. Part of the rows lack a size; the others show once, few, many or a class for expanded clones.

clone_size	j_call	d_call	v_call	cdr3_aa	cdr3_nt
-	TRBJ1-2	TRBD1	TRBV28	CASRDSGTVGYTF	TGTGCCAGCAGGGACTCCGGGACAGTTGGCTACACCTTC
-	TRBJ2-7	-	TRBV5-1	CASSLESTYYEQYF	TGCGCCAGCAGCTTGGAGTCGACCTACTACGAGCAGTACTTC
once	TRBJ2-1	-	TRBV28	CASSQSYRTADSYNEQFF	TGTGCCAGCAGTCAGTCTTACCGGACTGCCGACTCCTACAATGAGCAGTTCTTC
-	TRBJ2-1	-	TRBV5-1	CASSPESPYNEQFF	TGCGCCAGCAGCCCCGAGTCCCCCTACAATGAGCAGTTCTTC
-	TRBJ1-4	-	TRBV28	CASRQGANEKLFF	TGTGCCAGCAGACAGGGAGCTAATGAAAAACTGTTTTTT
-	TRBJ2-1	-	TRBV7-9	CASRGTSRSHKGGHIEQFF	TGTGCCAGCAGGGGAACTAGCCGCTCCCATAAGGGGGGTCATATTGAGCAGTTCTTC
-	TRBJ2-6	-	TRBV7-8	CASSLIPNSGANVLTF	TGTGCCAGCAGCTTGATCCCCAACTCTGGGGCCAACGTCCTGACTTTC
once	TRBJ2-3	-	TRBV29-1	CSVATPDTQYF	TGCAGCGTTGCTACCCCAGATACGCAGTATTTT
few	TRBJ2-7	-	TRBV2	CASGRPYRYEQYF	TGTGCCAGCGGGAGACCTTACCGCTACGAGCAGTACTTC
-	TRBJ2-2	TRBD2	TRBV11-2	CASSLVGGRAWGELFF	TGTGCCAGCAGCTTAGTTGGCGGGAGGGCCTGGGGGGAGCTGTTTTTT
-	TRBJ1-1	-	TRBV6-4	CASSDAGQRGDFF	TGTGCCAGCAGTGACGCGGGGCAAAGGGGGGACTTCTTT
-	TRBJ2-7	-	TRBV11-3	CASSQGRLEQYF	TGTGCCAGCAGCCAGGGACGGCTCGAGCAGTACTTC
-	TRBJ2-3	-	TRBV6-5	CASSYSTGLSYTQYF	TGTGCCAGCAGTTACTCGACGGGTTTATCGTATACGCAGTATTTT
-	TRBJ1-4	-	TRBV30	CAWNVGAREKLFF	TGTGCCTGGAATGTGGGGGCGCGGGAAAAACTGTTTTTT
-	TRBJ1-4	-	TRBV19	CASSIRGSTSEKLFF	TGTGCCAGTAGTATCCGCGGCAGTACAAGTGAAAAACTGTTTTTT
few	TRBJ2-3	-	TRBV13	CASSSSTQGFKDTQYF	TGTGCCAGCAGCTCCTCGACACAGGGTTTCAAAGATACGCAGTATTTT
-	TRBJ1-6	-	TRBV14	CASSQGNSPLHF	TGTGCCAGCAGCCAAGGGAATTCACCCCTCCACTTT
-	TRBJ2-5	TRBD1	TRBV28	CASTPSRWGQGQETQYF	TGTGCCAGCACTCCTTCTAGGTGGGGACAGGGGCAGGAGACCCAGTACTTC
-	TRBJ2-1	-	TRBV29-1	CSVATGRNYNEQFF	TGCAGCGTAGCGACAGGGAGGAACTACAATGAGCAGTTCTTC
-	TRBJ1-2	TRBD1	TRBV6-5	CASSGGQGGYGYTF	TGTGCCAGCAGTGGAGGACAGGGGGGCTATGGCTACACCTTC
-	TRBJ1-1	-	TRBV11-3	CASSLEESEGHTEAFF	TGTGCCAGCAGCTTAGAGGAATCGGAGGGGCATACTGAAGCTTTCTTT
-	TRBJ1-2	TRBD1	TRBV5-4	CASSLEGTGVGYTF	TGTGCCAGCAGCTTGGAAGGGACAGGGGTTGGCTACACCTTC
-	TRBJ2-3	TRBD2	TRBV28	CASSRGRLTSGRGGEADTQYF	TGTGCCAGCAGCAGGGGGCGCTTGACTAGCGGGAGAGGAGGGGAGGCAGATACGCAGTATTTT
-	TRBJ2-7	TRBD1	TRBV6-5	CASAQGNYEQYF	TGTGCCAGCGCACAGGGGAACTACGAGCAGTACTTC
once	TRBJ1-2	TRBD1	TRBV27	CASRKAGGVYGYTF	TGTGCCAGCAGAAAAGCAGGGGGCGTCTATGGCTACACCTTC
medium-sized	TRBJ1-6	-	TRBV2	CASRESYNSPLHF	TGTGCCAGCAGGGAATCCTATAATTCACCCCTCCACTTT